Following are 6 T cell receptor beta chains from one sample sequenced in a study of blood T cell repertoires in COVID-19. Sequenced by immunoSEQ multiplex PCR; TCRdb stores in-frame clones only, minus some. The sample lists some 93,000 clones, approximately 86% occurring once. Sequenced input: peripheral blood. Receptors originate from a woman at least 80 years old with acute or convalescent COVID-19.

The chain joins TRBV7-6 to TRBJ2-1; 8 nucleotides line up with TRBD1. From germline, CDR1 is SGHVS and CDR2 FNYEAQ. After removal of 3 bases from V and 0 bases from J, the junction contained 4 bases not matched to a gene. There are 16 residues in the CDR3. The CDR3 DNA is TGTGCCAGCAGCTTCCTGACAGGGGACTCCTACAATGAGCAGTTCTTC. This codes for CASSFLTGDSYNEQFF.

Ten or more counts support this clone. The rearrangement uses TRBV11-3 and TRBJ2-7; 9 bases are shared with TRBD1. The CDR3 is 15 residues long. Trimming took 4 bases from V and 4 from J; bases not matched to a gene: 8. Germline assignment: CDR1 SGHNT and CDR2 YENEEA. CDR3 loop: CASSSLGTGLYEQYF. CDR3 sequence (DNA): TGTGCCAGCAGCTCCCTCGGGACAGGGTTATACGAGCAGTACTTC.

The chain recombines TRBV11-2 with TRBJ1-5; tentatively, D is TRBD1 (5 bases). Trimming stripped 5 bases from V and 1 base from J, with 15 bases between. Germline CDR1 is SGHAT and CDR2 is FQNNGV. The CDR3 length is 16 residues. In nucleotides, the CDR3 is TGTGCCAGCAGCCCAGAAGGAGGGACGAGCAATCAGCCCCAGCATTTT. Encoded protein: CASSPEGGTSNQPQHF.

This chain links TRBV14 with TRBJ2-5, with a tentative D call TRBD1 (5 bases). The CDR3 spans 13 residues. Germline V CDR1 and CDR2: SGHDN, FVKESK. Trimming removed 1 base from V and 6 bases from J, with 9 bases in between. This chain's CDR3 is CASSQGYRKTQYF. Written as DNA, the CDR3 is TGTGCCAGCAGCCAAGGGTACAGGAAGACCCAGTACTTC. The whole variable domain, filled in from reference TRBV14 and TRBJ2-5, reads EAGVTQFPSHSVIEKGQTVTLRCDPISGHDNLYWYRRVMGKEIKFLLHFVKESKQDESGMPNNRFLAERTGGTYSTLKVQPAELEDSGVYFCASSQGYRKTQYFGPGTRLLVL.

The V gene is TRBV28, the J gene TRBJ1-2; 7 bases align to TRBD1. This CDR3 has 14 amino acids. Looked up from germline, CDR1 is MDHEN and CDR2 is SYDVKM. The V segment lost 6 bases and the J segment 3 bases; nucleotides outside the gene matches: 7. CDR3 coding DNA: TGTGCCAGCAGACTTGGGACAGTCGACTATGGCTACACCTTC. It yields the protein CASRLGTVDYGYTF.

This sequence joins TRBV7-9 and TRBJ1-3; 7 bases align to TRBD1. The CDR3 is made up of 15 amino acids. J gave up 8 bases and V 4 bases, and 11 bases lay outside the gene matches. Per germline, CDR1 SEHNR and CDR2 FQNEAQ (reference sequence). The chain's CDR3 is CASSYTGQKSDTIYF. The DNA of the CDR3 is TGTGCCAGCAGCTACACGGGACAGAAGTCGGACACCATATATTTT.